Below are 22 T cell receptor beta chains sequenced from a single sample in a study of cytomegalovirus exposure and HLA in healthy donors. Amplification used 60 Vbeta primers and 13 Jbeta primers. Clones were sequenced by immunoSEQ multiplex PCR, and TCRdb holds only the in-frame ones, with some missing. Here the sample spans over 85,000 clones, roughly 86% being singletons. Specimen: PBMCs. These receptors were collected from a man aged 40-49 years in good health and CMV-seronegative.

The gene calls are TRBV5-6 and TRBJ1-5; D is undetermined. CDR1 SGHDT and CDR2 YYEEEE come from the germline V gene. This CDR3 has 13 amino acids. V was clipped by 4 bases and J by 4 bases, with 9 bases between them. CDR3 loop: CASSRTGNQPQHF. CDR3 bases: TGTGCCAGCAGCAGGACGGGAAATCAGCCCCAGCATTTT.

The chain uses TRBV19 and TRBJ1-1; 7 bases agree with TRBD1. The CDR3 extends over 14 amino acids. V lost 6 bases and J lost 5; bases outside the gene matches: 9. From germline, CDR1 is LNHDA and CDR2 SQIVND (reference sequence). DNA of the CDR3: TGTGCCAGTAGCAACACAGGGGCGGGTACTGAAGCTTTCTTT. It encodes CASSNTGAGTEAFF.

This chain uses TRBV27 with TRBJ2-6; 9 bases line up with TRBD1. V was pared by 6 bases and J by 1 base, with 13 bases of the junction left unmatched. The CDR3 has 19 residues. Germline V gene lookup returns CDR1 MNHEY and CDR2 SMNVEV (reference sequence). The CDR3 DNA is TGTGCCAGCAGCCACTCACAGGGGGCGGCATATTCTGGGGCCAACGTCCTGACTTTC. Translation gives CASSHSQGAAYSGANVLTF.

This chain connects TRBV19 to TRBJ2-1, with 7 bases matching TRBD1. The CDR3 contains 15 residues. V dropped 4 bases and J dropped 4; count of bases not matched to a gene: 7. The germline V gene has CDR1 LNHDA and CDR2 SQIVND (reference sequence). The CDR3 DNA follows: TGTGCCAGTAGTAGGCAGGGGGTCGGATACAATGAGCAGTTCTTC. Protein product: CASSRQGVGYNEQFF.

The chain links TRBV18 to TRBJ1-6, with unresolved D. Germline lookup yields CDR1 KGHSH and CDR2 LQKENI. The CDR3 loop spans 16 amino acids. V lost 2 bases, J lost 2 bases, and 10 bases lay in between. CDR3 protein: CASSPSGSPYNSPLHF. The CDR3, as DNA: TGTGCCAGCTCACCATCGGGATCCCCCTATAATTCACCCCTCCACTTT.

As concerns this clone: The same CDR3 is also encoded by other DNA sequences in this sample. The chain has TRBV5-1 and TRBJ2-5; possibly TRBD1 for D (6 bases). The V gene lost 0 bases and the J gene lost 3 bases, with 6 bases spanning the gap. CDR1 SGHRS and CDR2 YFSETQ come from the germline V gene. The CDR3 sequence is 13 residues long. CDR3 region: CASSLEGEETQYF. As DNA, the CDR3 is TGCGCCAGCAGCTTGGAGGGGGAAGAGACCCAGTACTTC.

V and J are TRBV15 and TRBJ2-7; D unresolved. The germline V gene encodes CDR1 LNHNV and CDR2 YYDKDF (reference sequence). This CDR3 has 15 amino acids. Trimming left V 1 base short and J 2 bases short, with 12 bases between. CDR3 in amino acids: CATSRGRSVPYEQYF. The CDR3 region has the DNA TGTGCCACCAGCAGAGGCCGGAGCGTGCCCTACGAGCAGTACTTC.

The chain combines TRBV5-1 with TRBJ2-1; maybe TRBD1 (7 bases). The CDR3 sequence is 15 residues long. Deletions cut 4 bases from V and 9 bases from J, with 20 bases between. The germline V gene encodes CDR1 SGHRS and CDR2 YFSETQ. CDR3 nucleotides: TGCGCCAGCAGCCTTGATGGGTACAGGGGAGGTGAGCAGTTCTTC. Protein: CASSLDGYRGGEQFF.

J is TRBJ2-1 and V is TRBV5-6, with 7 positions matching TRBD1. Germline V gene sequence: CDR1 SGHDT, CDR2 YYEEEE. The V gene end was trimmed by 0 bases and the J gene end by 4 bases; junction bases not matched to a gene: 4. The CDR3 runs to 15 residues. In DNA form, the CDR3 reads TGTGCCAGCAGCTTGGAGAGACAGGGTTACAATGAGCAGTTCTTC. Translated: CASSLERQGYNEQFF.

This chain joins TRBV4-1 and TRBJ2-1, with D uncertain. The germline V gene encodes CDR1 MGHRA and CDR2 YSYEKL. With 1 base removed from V and 3 bases from J, the gap between germline ends came to 4 bases. CDR3 size: 13 residues. CDR3: CASSQGSYNEQFF. The CDR3, as DNA: TGCGCCAGCAGCCAAGGCAGCTACAATGAGCAGTTCTTC.

The rearrangement links TRBV6-5 to TRBJ1-4; a possible D gene is TRBD1 (5 bases). The germline V gene has CDR1 MNHEY and CDR2 SVGAGI. V shed 4 bases and J shed 6 bases, with 15 bases lying between them. The CDR3 has 15 residues. CDR3 coding DNA: TGTGCCAGCAGTTCTTTTCAGGGTTATGATGAAAAACTGTTTTTT. Translating gives CASSSFQGYDEKLFF.

The chain recombines TRBV28 with TRBJ1-5; D is perhaps TRBD1 (5 bases). CDR3 size: 14 residues. V gave up 6 bases and J gave up 1 base, with 10 bases separating them. Germline V gene lookup returns CDR1 MDHEN and CDR2 SYDVKM. The CDR3 nucleotides are TGTGCCAGCAGGGGGCTAGGGAGCAATCAGCCCCAGCATTTT. Translation gives CASRGLGSNQPQHF.

The gene calls are TRBV30 and TRBJ1-1; 9 nucleotides line up with TRBD1. The V segment lost 2 bases and the J segment 6 bases; nucleotides outside the gene matches: 10. Germline V lookup: CDR1 GTSNPN, CDR2 SVGIG (reference sequence). The length of the CDR3 is 15 residues. The DNA of the CDR3 is TGTGCCTGGAGTAATACCGGGACAGGGAGTCCTGAAGCTTTCTTT. It translates to CAWSNTGTGSPEAFF.

CDR3 DNA sequence: TGTGCCAGTTCGACAGTTGGAGAAAAACTGTTTTTT. It yields the protein CASSTVGEKLFF. This chain connects TRBV28 to TRBJ1-4; D might be TRBD1 (5 bases). The ends were cut back, 9 bases at V and 8 bases at J, with 13 bases in the middle. This CDR3 has 12 amino acids. From germline, CDR1 is MDHEN and CDR2 SYDVKM.

The chain links TRBV19 to TRBJ1-2; D unclear. The V end was cut by 5 bases, the J end by 3 bases, with 16 bases between. The CDR3 is made up of 15 amino acids. The germline CDR1 and CDR2 sequences are LNHDA and SQIVND (reference sequence). This chain's CDR3 is CASSASLDSYYGYTF. The CDR3 DNA is TGTGCCAGTAGTGCAAGCCTGGACTCATACTATGGCTACACCTTC.

The chain couples TRBV6-1 to TRBJ2-1, with D possibly being TRBD2 (6 bases). Per germline, CDR1 MNHNS and CDR2 SASEGT. V was trimmed by 8 bases and J by 7 bases, leaving 18 bases between them. The CDR3 length is 14 residues. The CDR3 reads CASRDWRGSNEQFF. The CDR3 DNA sequence: TGTGCCAGCCGGGACTGGAGAGGGTCTAATGAGCAGTTCTTC.

The V and J genes are TRBV5-1 and TRBJ2-3; 9 bases are a match to TRBD2. V shed 2 bases and J 1 base; nucleotides not matched to a gene: 8. The CDR3 length is 17 residues. Germline CDR1 is SGHRS and CDR2 is YFSETQ. Here the CDR3 DNA reads TGCGCCAGCAGCTTAACGCCTAGCGGGGTGGGCACAGATACGCAGTATTTT. Residues: CASSLTPSGVGTDTQYF.

The V gene is TRBV7-9, the J gene TRBJ2-7; 7 bases fit TRBD2. Germline loops: CDR1 SEHNR, CDR2 FQNEAQ (reference sequence). The J segment lost 4 bases and the V segment lost 3 bases, leaving 3 bases of the junction unmatched. The length of the CDR3 is 13 residues. The chain's CDR3 is CASSLRSGYEQYF. DNA for the CDR3: TGTGCCAGCAGCTTGCGTAGCGGGTACGAGCAGTACTTC.

The chain couples TRBV7-8 to TRBJ2-7; tentative D call: TRBD2 (5 bases). Germline-derived CDR1 and CDR2 are SGHVS and FQNEAQ. V was pared by 2 bases and J by 3 bases, with 8 bases between. This CDR3 contains 13 residues. CDR3 DNA: TGTGCCAGCAGCTTACCCGGGGTCTACGAGCAGTACTTC. Translated, it gives CASSLPGVYEQYF.

The rearrangement links TRBV5-1 to TRBJ1-3, with a tentative D call TRBD1 (5 bases). The CDR3 runs to 14 residues. Trimming took off 0 bases at V and 4 bases at J, with 8 bases between the two ends. The germline V gene encodes CDR1 SGHRS and CDR2 YFSETQ. The DNA of the CDR3 is TGCGCCAGCAGCTTGGGACAGCCGGGAAACACCATATATTTT. Residues: CASSLGQPGNTIYF.

The chain employs TRBV28 and TRBJ1-6; the match to TRBD1 covers 7 bases. The CDR3 consists of 14 residues. Germline loops: CDR1 MDHEN, CDR2 SYDVKM. Losses at the gene ends were 3 bases for V and 7 bases for J; bases not matched to a gene: 3. Here the CDR3 DNA reads TGTGCCAGCAGTTTTCAGGGGGGCAATTCACCCCTCCACTTT. It codes for CASSFQGGNSPLHF.

This sequence joins TRBV6-7 and TRBJ2-3, with 11 positions matching TRBD2. TRBV6-7 is an ORF, with its function uncertain. The CDR3 loop spans 14 amino acids. Germline trimming cut 10 bases from V and 1 base from J; bases unmatched to any gene: 4. Here the CDR3 DNA reads TGTGCCATCCCGACTAGCGGGGGCACAGATACGCAGTATTTT. Residues: CAIPTSGGTDTQYF.